Given below is one T cell receptor (beta chain) in context. What it recognizes is unknown. This sample was included in a study of vaccination effects on CD4 cells after COVID-19. Antigen-specific CD4+ T cells were first expanded with viral peptide pools by the ViraFEST assay and only then sequenced. Following a roughly 9-day culture, CD4+ T cells were purified. Among the vaccine recipients, none had a prior SARS-CoV-2 infection, and nucleocapsid antibodies were negative. The culture medium for 2 million or so PBMC per well included around 9.3 IU/ml IL-2 and 8.5 to 10 ug/ml peptides. Using immunoSEQ multiplex PCR, the repertoire was profiled, and TCRdb retains in-frame clones only, with some absent. This table has under 70,000 clones, about 80% appearing once. The length of the CDR3 is 15 residues. CDR1 and CDR2 (germline): LNHDA, SQIVND (reference sequence). Trimming at V came to 5 bases and at J to 7 bases, leaving 9 bases not matched to a gene.

This receptor was identified in a human donor who received a COVID-19 vaccine. Here the sequenced sample was CD4+ T cells from PBMCs cultured with HCoV-OC43 spike peptides, taken before COVID-19 vaccination. Subset reported: HCoV-OC43 spike overlapping peptide pool stimulation. The chain links TRBV19 to TRBJ2-2; 8 bases are shared with TRBD2. CDR3 loop: CASSDPRGANGELFF. In nucleotides, the CDR3 is TGTGCCAGTAGTGACCCGCGGGGGGCAAACGGGGAGCTGTTTTTT. Full variable domain (remainder filled in from reference TRBV19 and TRBJ2-2): DGGITQSPKYLFRKEGQNVTLSCEQNLNHDAMYWYRQDPGQGLRLIYYSQIVNDFQKGDIAEGYSVSREKKESFPLTVTSAQKNPTAFYLCASSDPRGANGELFFGEGSRLTVL.